Listed below are T cell receptor beta chains from one sample, sequenced in a study of beta chain features in type 1 diabetes. Clones were sequenced by immunoSEQ multiplex PCR, and TCRdb holds only the in-frame ones, with some missing. Here the sample spans about 900,000 clones, 17% being singletons. The sequenced sample was naive CD4+ T cells from blood. Every receptor here comes from a young woman in good health. Both conserved end residues are part of each CDR3. Fields, in order: CDR3 DNA, CDR3 protein, J gene, clone size, D gene, V gene. The D gene is left open where the match is weak. Rows may omit the clone size; those that give it use once, few, many or a size class.

TGTGCCAGCAGCTTAGTAGCCCCGACAGTTAGTACTGAAGCTTTCTTT	CASSLVAPTVSTEAFF	TRBJ1-1	few	-	TRBV7-2
TGTGCCAGCAGTCTGAACAGGTTGGCTCAGCCCCAGCATTTT	CASSLNRLAQPQHF	TRBJ1-5	-	-	TRBV27
TGTGCCAGCAGAGGACAGTTGTACCAAGAGACCCAGTACTTC	CASRGQLYQETQYF	TRBJ2-5	few	-	TRBV2
TGCGCCAGCAGAGAGGGGACGGGGACAGATACGCAGTATTTT	CASREGTGTDTQYF	TRBJ2-3	few	-	TRBV5-1
TGCGCCAGCCCCCGTGGGCGGGAGGGCAACACAGATACGCAGTATTTT	CASPRGREGNTDTQYF	TRBJ2-3	-	TRBD2	TRBV5-4
TGTGCCAGCAGTCACAGAGGGGCCCAGATCTTC	CASSHRGAQIF	TRBJ2-7	few	-	TRBV25-1
TGTGCCAGCGAGCCTCAGGGGGCTGGAACTGAAGCTTTCTTT	CASEPQGAGTEAFF	TRBJ1-1	-	TRBD1	TRBV7-9
TGTGCCAGCAGCTTAGATCGGGGACAGGGCTATGAGCAGTTCTTC	CASSLDRGQGYEQFF	TRBJ2-1	few	TRBD1	TRBV11-2
TGTGCCAGTGGATACTCTAGCGGTGAGTTCTTC	CASGYSSGEFF	TRBJ2-1	few	TRBD2	TRBV19
TGTGCCAGCAGTCCGCGCCTGACTAGCGGGAGCCCCAGGGGTGTTTTT	CASSPRLTSGSPRGVF	TRBJ2-2	-	TRBD2	TRBV2
TGTGCCATCAGTGGGACTAGCGTGGGAGAGCAGTACTTC	CAISGTSVGEQYF	TRBJ2-7	-	TRBD2	TRBV10-3
TGTGCCACGACCTCGGGACAGGGGGCCACAGATACGCAGTATTTT	CATTSGQGATDTQYF	TRBJ2-3	-	TRBD1	TRBV10-3
TGTGCCAGCAGCTTATCGTGGGGTTCCCCCGGACTAGCGAGGACAGATACGCAGTATTTT	CASSLSWGSPGLARTDTQYF	TRBJ2-3	few	TRBD2	TRBV7-8
TGTGCCAGCAGTCTAGAGTTCACCGGGGAGCTGTTTTTT	CASSLEFTGELFF	TRBJ2-2	-	-	TRBV2
TGTGCCAGCAGCTTAGTCGGCCACGACAATGAGCAGTTCTTC	CASSLVGHDNEQFF	TRBJ2-1	-	-	TRBV7-2